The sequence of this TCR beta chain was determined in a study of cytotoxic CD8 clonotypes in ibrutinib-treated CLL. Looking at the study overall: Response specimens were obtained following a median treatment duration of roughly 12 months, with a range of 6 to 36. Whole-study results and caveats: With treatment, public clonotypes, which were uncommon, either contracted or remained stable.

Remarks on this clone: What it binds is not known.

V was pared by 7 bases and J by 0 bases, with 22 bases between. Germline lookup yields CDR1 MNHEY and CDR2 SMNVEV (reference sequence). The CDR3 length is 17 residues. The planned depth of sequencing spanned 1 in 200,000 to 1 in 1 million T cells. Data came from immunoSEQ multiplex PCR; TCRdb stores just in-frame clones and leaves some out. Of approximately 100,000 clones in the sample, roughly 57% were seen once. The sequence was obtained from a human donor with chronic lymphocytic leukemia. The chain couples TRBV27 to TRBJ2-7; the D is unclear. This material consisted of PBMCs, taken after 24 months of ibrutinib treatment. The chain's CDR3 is CASTKKSGSYTSYEQYF. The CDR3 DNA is TGTGCCAGCACCAAGAAATCCGGATCGTACACCTCCTACGAGCAGTACTTC.